These 4 T cell receptor beta chains were sequenced from one sample in a study of response to subunit inactivated influenza vaccine. TCRdb independently ran MiXCR on the RT-PCR reads; one entry per CDR3 protein. The data contain hundreds of thousands of distinct CDR3 sequences, less than 20% of them singletons. The sequences come from PBMCs from blood, collected 11 to 12 days after vaccination. Receptors originate from a man in his fifties who received an inactivated influenza vaccine.

This clonotype was picked up a small number of times. The gene calls are TRBV12-3 or TRBV12-4 and TRBJ2-1; 7 positions match TRBD2. The CDR3 is made up of 15 amino acids. With V trimmed by 7 bases and J by 13 bases, 19 bases remained unmatched. As DNA, the CDR3 is TGTGCCAGCACTAGGGCCGGGAGGCGCGCTAGCGGCCAGTTCTTC. Translating it yields CASTRAGRRASGQFF.

This clonotype occurred many times. The V gene is TRBV2, the J gene TRBJ2-5; D gene unclear. This CDR3 spans 10 amino acids. Per germline, CDR1 SNHLY and CDR2 FYNNEI. The ends were cut back, 9 bases at V and 5 bases at J, with 7 bases in the middle. In DNA, the CDR3 is TGTGCCAGTAGAGAGGAGACCCAGTACTTC. This codes for CASREETQYF.

This clonotype was observed many times. V gene TRBV15 combines with J gene TRBJ2-7; 8 positions agree with TRBD1. The germline CDR1 and CDR2 sequences are LNHNV and YYDKDF (reference sequence). With V trimmed by 8 bases and J by 3 bases, 12 bases remained unmatched. The CDR3 totals 15 residues. The CDR3: CATGEDRGGGYEQYF. Here the CDR3 DNA reads TGTGCCACCGGGGAAGACAGGGGTGGCGGCTACGAGCAGTACTTC.

This chain uses TRBV28 with TRBJ2-3; D unclear. V dropped 6 bases and J dropped 3 bases, with 16 bases sitting between them. The CDR3 contains 15 residues. Germline V gene lookup returns CDR1 MDHEN and CDR2 SYDVKM. The CDR3 coding sequence is TGTGCCAGCAGCCCATTGATGGGTAATACAGATACGCAGTATTTT. It specifies CASSPLMGNTDTQYF.